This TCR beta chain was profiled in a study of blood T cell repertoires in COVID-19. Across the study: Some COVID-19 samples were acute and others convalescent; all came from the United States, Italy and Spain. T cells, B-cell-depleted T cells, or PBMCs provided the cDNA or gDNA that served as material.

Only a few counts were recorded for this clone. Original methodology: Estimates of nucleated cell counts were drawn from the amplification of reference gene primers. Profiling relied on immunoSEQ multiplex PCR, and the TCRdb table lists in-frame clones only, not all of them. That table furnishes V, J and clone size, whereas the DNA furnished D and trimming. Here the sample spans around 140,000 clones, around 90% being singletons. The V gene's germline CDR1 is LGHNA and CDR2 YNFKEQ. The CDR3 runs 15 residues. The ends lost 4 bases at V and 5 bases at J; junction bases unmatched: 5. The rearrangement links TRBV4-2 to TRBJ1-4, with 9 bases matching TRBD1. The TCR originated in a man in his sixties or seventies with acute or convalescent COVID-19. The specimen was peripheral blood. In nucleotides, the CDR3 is TGTGCCAGCAGCCGTGCGACAGGGGGGAATGAAAAACTGTTTTTT. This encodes CASSRATGGNEKLFF.